Listed below are T cell receptor beta chains from one sample, sequenced in a study of T cell changes during pregnancy in multiple sclerosis. Profiling relied on immunoSEQ multiplex PCR, and the TCRdb table lists in-frame clones only, not all of them. The sample carries fewer than 90,000 clones, 93% recorded once. The sample consisted of peripheral blood, taken in the third trimester of pregnancy. The source of these receptors is a female donor in good health, enrolled as a control in a pregnancy study. The CDR3 runs from the conserved cysteine through the conserved F or W. Each record gives: clone size, J gene, D gene, V gene, CDR3 DNA, CDR3 protein. A D gene is named only where the DNA matches it firmly. A clone size is listed for some rows: how often the clone was seen (once, few, many), or a class if it is expanded.

.	TRBJ2-5	.	TRBV11-3	TGTGCCAGCAGCTTAGAGGGGGGAGAGACCCAGTACTTC	CASSLEGGETQYF
.	TRBJ2-3	.	TRBV7-9	TGTGCCAGCAGCTTAGAAGTGAGGGTTTCAGATACGCAGTATTTT	CASSLEVRVSDTQYF
.	TRBJ2-1	TRBD2	TRBV7-8	TGTGCCAGCAGGACCGGGGGACTAGCGGATGACAATGAGCAGTTCTTC	CASRTGGLADDNEQFF
once	TRBJ2-1	TRBD1	TRBV2	TGTGCCAGCAAAGGACAGGCAACCTACAATGAGCAGTTCTTC	CASKGQATYNEQFF
.	TRBJ1-4	.	TRBV19	TGTGCCAGTAGTGGGCTGAGGGCTAATGAAAAACTGTTTTTT	CASSGLRANEKLFF
.	TRBJ2-3	TRBD2	TRBV7-2	TGTGCCAGCAGCTTTCTAGCGGGAGGGAGCACAGATACGCAGTATTTT	CASSFLAGGSTDTQYF
.	TRBJ2-7	.	TRBV4-1	TGCGCCAGCAGCCAAGTTAGCTCCCCGACCATCTACGAGCAGTACTTC	CASSQVSSPTIYEQYF
.	TRBJ1-5	TRBD1	TRBV7-2	TGTGCCAGCAGCGCAGTCGGGACAGCAAATCAGCCCCAGCATTTT	CASSAVGTANQPQHF
.	TRBJ1-4	.	TRBV27	TGTGCCAGCAGTTTATATGGGGGCCGGGTTGAAAAACTGTTTTTT	CASSLYGGRVEKLFF
.	TRBJ2-1	.	TRBV27	TGTGCCAGCAGTCCTTATGAGACTATCGGGAATGAGCAGTTCTTC	CASSPYETIGNEQFF
.	TRBJ2-2	.	TRBV28	TGTGCCAGCAGTTTCCAAGAGACCGGGGAGCTGTTTTTT	CASSFQETGELFF
.	TRBJ2-7	TRBD2	TRBV7-8	TGTGCCAGCAGCTTTCTAGCGGGGGTGAACTACGAGCAGTACTTC	CASSFLAGVNYEQYF
.	TRBJ2-7	TRBD2	TRBV20-1	TGCAGTTTCGGGAGGGGCGAGCAGTACTTC	CSFGRGEQYF
once	TRBJ1-4	.	TRBV6-1	TGTGCCAGTTCCAGGGTAATGGCTAATGAAAAACTGTTTTTT	CASSRVMANEKLFF
.	TRBJ1-1	.	TRBV5-1	TGCGCCAGCAGCTTGGCCCGGGGATTGAACACTGAAGCTTTCTTT	CASSLARGLNTEAFF
.	TRBJ2-7	TRBD1	TRBV27	TGTGCCAGCAGTTCCGGACAGGGCCCCCTGGAGCAGTACTTC	CASSSGQGPLEQYF
.	TRBJ1-1	.	TRBV11-2	TGTGCCAGCAGCTTAGCCCTTGGGGCAGGGCTGAGGACTGAAGCTTTCTTT	CASSLALGAGLRTEAFF
.	TRBJ1-1	.	TRBV27	TGTGCCAGCAGCCCCGGGGGCACTGAAGCTTTCTTT	CASSPGGTEAFF
.	TRBJ2-2	.	TRBV29-1	TGCAGCGTTGCGGGGGTAGGCGGGGAGCTGTTTTTT	CSVAGVGGELFF
.	TRBJ2-3	.	TRBV6-6	TGTGCCAGCGGGTCCCGAGCGGTTTCTAGCACAGATACGCAGTATTTT	CASGSRAVSSTDTQYF
.	TRBJ2-2	TRBD2	TRBV10-3	TGTGCCATCAGTGAGATAGCGGGAGCCACCGGGGAGCTGTTTTTT	CAISEIAGATGELFF
.	TRBJ2-1	.	TRBV30	TGTGCCTGGAGTGTAACTACCTACAATGAGCAGTTCTTC	CAWSVTTYNEQFF
.	TRBJ2-1	TRBD2	TRBV4-1	TGCGCCAGCAGCCTCGGGACTAGCGGGAGGTCAGGTGAGCAGTTCTTC	CASSLGTSGRSGEQFF
.	TRBJ2-3	.	TRBV28	TGTGCCAGCAGCCGAGGGACACCACACACAGATACGCAGTATTTT	CASSRGTPHTDTQYF
.	TRBJ2-1	.	TRBV13	TGTGCCAGCAGTTGGGTCGAGGCAGCCTCGTCCTACAATGAGCAGTTCTTC	CASSWVEAASSYNEQFF
.	TRBJ2-7	TRBD2	TRBV11-2	TGTGCCAGCAGCTTATACCGGTCCCCACTAGCGGGAGAACGCTACGAGCAGTACTTC	CASSLYRSPLAGERYEQYF
.	TRBJ1-1	.	TRBV6-1	TGTGCCAGCAATTTCAGGGGGAACACTGAAGCTTTCTTT	CASNFRGNTEAFF
.	TRBJ1-2	TRBD1	TRBV5-4	TGTGCCAGCAGCCCGGGCCCGGGACAGCTCTATGGCTACACCTTC	CASSPGPGQLYGYTF
.	TRBJ1-3	.	TRBV4-1	TGCGCCAGCAGCCCCTGGGGGGGTTCCCCTGGAAACACCATATATTTT	CASSPWGGSPGNTIYF
few	TRBJ1-5	.	TRBV6-5	TGTGCCAGCAGTTACAGGGGCTTCAATCAGCCCCAGCATTTT	CASSYRGFNQPQHF
.	TRBJ2-1	TRBD2	TRBV2	TGTGCCAGCAGTGACAGCGGGGGGTCCTACAATGAGCAGTTCTTC	CASSDSGGSYNEQFF
.	TRBJ2-2	.	TRBV7-6	TGTGCCAGCAGCTTTTTCCGTGGGTTTCAGGACACCGGGGAGCTGTTTTTT	CASSFFRGFQDTGELFF
.	TRBJ2-7	TRBD2	TRBV7-2	TGTGCCAGCAGGCCAGATGGGGGGGGCTACGAGCAGTACTTC	CASRPDGGGYEQYF
once	TRBJ2-3	TRBD2	TRBV10-3	TGTGCCATCAGTGAGACCGGGGGGGATACGCAGTATTTT	CAISETGGDTQYF
.	TRBJ2-1	TRBD1	TRBV9	TGTGCCAGCAGCGCCGGGACAGGGGTGGGTGAGCAGTTCTTC	CASSAGTGVGEQFF
.	TRBJ2-7	.	TRBV28	TGTGCCAGCAGTTTCGGCGGTTCCTACGAGCAGTACTTC	CASSFGGSYEQYF
many	TRBJ1-2	TRBD1	TRBV15	TGTGCCACCAGCAGATCCCTTTCAGGGGGCGCAGGCTACACCTTC	CATSRSLSGGAGYTF
.	TRBJ2-1	TRBD1	TRBV16	TGTGCCAGCGGGGACAGGGAGTTGCAGTTCTTC	CASGDRELQFF
.	TRBJ2-2	.	TRBV5-1	TGCGCCAGCAGCTTGGGCGGGAACACCGGGGAGCTGTTTTTT	CASSLGGNTGELFF
once	TRBJ2-7	.	TRBV10-3	TGTGCCATCAGTGTTGGAGGACTCGGCGGCGAGCAGTACTTC	CAISVGGLGGEQYF
.	TRBJ1-4	.	TRBV4-1	TGCGCCAGCAGCCGGGTTGGACAGACTGCAACTAATGAAAAACTGTTTTTT	CASSRVGQTATNEKLFF
.	TRBJ2-3	.	TRBV27	TGTGCCAGCAGTCCGCCTCTAGAGGATACGCAGTATTTT	CASSPPLEDTQYF